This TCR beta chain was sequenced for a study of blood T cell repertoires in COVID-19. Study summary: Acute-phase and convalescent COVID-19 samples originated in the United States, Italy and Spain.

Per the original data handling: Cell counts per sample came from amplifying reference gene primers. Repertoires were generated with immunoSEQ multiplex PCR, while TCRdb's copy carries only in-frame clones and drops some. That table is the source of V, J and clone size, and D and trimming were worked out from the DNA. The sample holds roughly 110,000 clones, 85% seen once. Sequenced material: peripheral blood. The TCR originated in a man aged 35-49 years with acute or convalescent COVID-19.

The CDR3 DNA reads TGTGCCAGCATGGTAGGGACAGGGGTTGATGGCTACACCTTC. It encodes CASMVGTGVDGYTF. This chain joins TRBV2 and TRBJ1-2; 10 bases are shared with TRBD1. Germline lookup yields CDR1 SNHLY and CDR2 FYNNEI. This CDR3 has 14 residues. J was trimmed by 6 bases and V by 7 bases; bases with no gene match: 8.